This T cell receptor (beta chain) was sequenced for a study of blood T cell repertoires in COVID-19. V lost 3 bases to trimming and J lost 2 bases, with 10 bases between them. The germline V gene encodes CDR1 KGHSH and CDR2 LQKENI. The CDR3 consists of 14 residues. Participants reported their clinical history, and cohort assignment relied on those reports. Recovered Cohort 3 donors showed two negative PCRs, clearance, or symptom resolution. This clone showed up just once. In the source study's methods: Estimated nucleated cell counts came from reference gene primer amplification. Sequencing was performed with immunoSEQ multiplex PCR; in TCRdb, only in-frame clones are kept and a portion is missing. That table gives V, J and clone size, and the DNA gave D and trimming. The repertoire holds more than 400,000 clones, with about nine tenths as singletons.

Sequenced input: PBMCs or T cells enriched from blood (not recorded which). The chain uses TRBV18 and TRBJ2-5; D is perhaps TRBD2 (6 bases). This TCR was sampled from a young woman who had recovered from COVID-19. For the CDR3, the DNA is TGTGCCAGCTCACCGTATGGGAGGCAAGAGACCCAGTACTTC. It encodes CASSPYGRQETQYF. The whole variable domain, remainder taken from reference TRBV18 and TRBJ2-5, is NAGVMQNPRHLVRRRGQEARLRCSPMKGHSHVYWYRQLPEEGLKFMVYLQKENIIDESGMPKERFSAEFPKEGPSILRIQQVVRGDSAAYFCASSPYGRQETQYFGPGTRLLVL.